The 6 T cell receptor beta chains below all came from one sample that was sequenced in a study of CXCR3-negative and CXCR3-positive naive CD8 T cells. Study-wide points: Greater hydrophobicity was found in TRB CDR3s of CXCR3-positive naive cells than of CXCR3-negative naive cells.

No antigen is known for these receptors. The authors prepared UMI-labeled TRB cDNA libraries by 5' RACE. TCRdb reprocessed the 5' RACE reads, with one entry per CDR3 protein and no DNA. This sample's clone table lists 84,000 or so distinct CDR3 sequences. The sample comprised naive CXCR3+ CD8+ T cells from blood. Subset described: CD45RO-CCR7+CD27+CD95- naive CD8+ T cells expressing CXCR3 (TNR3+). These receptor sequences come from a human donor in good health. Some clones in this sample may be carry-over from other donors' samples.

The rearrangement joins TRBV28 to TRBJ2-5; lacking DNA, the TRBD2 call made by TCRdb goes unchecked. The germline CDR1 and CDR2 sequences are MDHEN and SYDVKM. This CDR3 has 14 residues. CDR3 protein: CASSRAGDGETQYF.

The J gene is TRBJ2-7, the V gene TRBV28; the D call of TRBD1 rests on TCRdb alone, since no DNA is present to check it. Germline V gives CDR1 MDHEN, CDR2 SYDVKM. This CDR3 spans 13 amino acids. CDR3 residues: CASRPPGPYEQYF.

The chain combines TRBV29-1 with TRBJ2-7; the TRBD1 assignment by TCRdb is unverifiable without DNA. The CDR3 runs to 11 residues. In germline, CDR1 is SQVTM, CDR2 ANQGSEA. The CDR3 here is CSVGGAYEQYF.

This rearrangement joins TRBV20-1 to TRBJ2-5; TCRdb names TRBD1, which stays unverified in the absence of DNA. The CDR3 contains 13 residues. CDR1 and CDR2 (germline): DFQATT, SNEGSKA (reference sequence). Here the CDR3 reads CSARDGSAGTQYF.

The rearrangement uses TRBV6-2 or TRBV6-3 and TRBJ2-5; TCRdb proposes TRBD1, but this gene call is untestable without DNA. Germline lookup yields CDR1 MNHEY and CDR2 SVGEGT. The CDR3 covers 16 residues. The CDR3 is CASSYLDRASEETQYF.

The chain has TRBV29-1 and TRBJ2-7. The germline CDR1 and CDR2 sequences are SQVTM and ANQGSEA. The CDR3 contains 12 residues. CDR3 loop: CSVEDGGNEQYF.